This entry concerns a single TCR beta chain. Original processing notes: The assay estimated nucleated cells by amplifying reference gene primers. Method: immunoSEQ multiplex PCR; TCRdb's copy keeps in-frame clones and lacks some. V and J calls and clone size follow that table, whereas D and trimming were derived from the DNA. The sample carries 180,000 or so clones, roughly 86% recorded once. This record belongs to a study of blood T cell repertoires in COVID-19. Across the study: There were acute and convalescent COVID-19 samples, and they came from the United States, Italy and Spain. The cDNA or gDNA used as material had been derived from T cells, B-cell-depleted T cells, or PBMCs.

CDR1 and CDR2 (germline): ENHRY, SYGVKD. Losses at the gene ends were 0 bases for V and 6 bases for J; bases not matched to a gene: 7. The CDR3 is 16 amino acids. Sample: peripheral blood. The V call is TRBV10-3, the J call TRBJ1-2, with 10 nucleotides matching TRBD1. This clonotype originated in a woman in her thirties with active or convalescent COVID-19. The chain's CDR3 is CAISESADRGRNGYTF. CDR3 in DNA: TGTGCCATCAGTGAGTCCGCCGACAGGGGGCGAAATGGCTACACCTTC.